Listed here are 14 T cell receptor beta chains from one sample, sequenced in a study of PD-L1 blockade in urothelial cancer. The table came from immunoSEQ multiplex PCR; TCRdb's copy has only in-frame clones and leaves some out. The data contain some 120,000 clones, approximately 90% of them singletons. The time point denotes: peripheral blood 6 weeks after treatment start. The sequencing here drew on PBMCs, taken around atezolizumab (anti-PD-L1) treatment. Source of these receptors: a man aged 60 to 75 with urothelial cancer.

This clone was detected once. This chain links TRBV6-1 with TRBJ1-1, with 10 bases lining up with TRBD1. The CDR3 is 14 residues long. Losses at the gene ends were 7 bases for V and 1 base for J; bases not matched to a gene: 3. In germline, CDR1 is MNHNS, CDR2 SASEGT. CDR3 residues: CASMDRGRNTEAFF. The CDR3 region has the DNA TGTGCCAGCATGGACAGGGGGAGGAACACTGAAGCTTTCTTT.

V usage is TRBV5-6 and J usage is TRBJ2-2; 9 nucleotides agree with TRBD1. Germline CDR1 is SGHDT and CDR2 is YYEEEE. V shed 0 bases, J shed 5 bases, and the junction held 2 bases outside the gene matches. This CDR3 spans 15 amino acids. The CDR3 is CASSLETGGTGELFF. The CDR3 nucleotides are TGTGCCAGCAGCTTGGAGACAGGGGGTACCGGGGAGCTGTTTTTT.

This chain links TRBV25-1 with TRBJ2-5, with unresolved D. The CDR3 spans 18 residues. Germline CDR1 and CDR2: MGHDK and SYGVNS. V was shortened by 1 base and J by 0 bases, with 18 bases between the two germline ends. CDR3: CASSELGRPVGYQETQYF. The CDR3 nucleotides read TGTGCCAGCAGTGAATTAGGCAGGCCCGTGGGTTACCAAGAGACCCAGTACTTC.

J is TRBJ1-4 and V is TRBV5-1; D gene unclear. V lost 0 bases and J lost 3, with 6 bases in between. CDR1 and CDR2 (germline): SGHRS, YFSETQ. The CDR3 runs to 14 residues. CDR3 sequence: CASSLGSPNEKLFF. CDR3 bases: TGCGCCAGCAGCTTGGGCAGTCCTAATGAAAAACTGTTTTTT. The full variable domain, rest sourced from reference TRBV5-1 and TRBJ1-4, is KAGVTQTPRYLIKTRGQQVTLSCSPISGHRSVSWYQQTPGQGLQFLFEYFSETQRNKGNFPGRFSGRQFSNSRSEMNVSTLELGDSALYLCASSLGSPNEKLFFGSGTQLSVL.

A single count supports this clone. The V gene is TRBV7-2, the J gene TRBJ2-1; the match to TRBD2 covers 8 bases. CDR1 and CDR2 (germline): SGHTA, FQGNSA. CDR3 size: 15 residues. V was clipped by 2 bases and J by 3 bases; unmatched bases: 3. The CDR3 sequence is CASSLSTSGYNEQFF. DNA for the CDR3: TGTGCCAGCAGCTTATCCACTAGCGGCTACAATGAGCAGTTCTTC.

V usage is TRBV18 and J usage is TRBJ1-5; the match to TRBD1 covers 9 bases. CDR1 KGHSH and CDR2 LQKENI come from the germline V gene. The length of the CDR3 is 17 residues. Germline trimming cut 5 bases from V and 6 bases from J; bases unmatched to any gene: 14. CDR3 region: CASSALISGQGGQPQHF. The CDR3 region has the DNA TGTGCCAGCTCAGCATTGATATCGGGACAGGGTGGTCAGCCCCAGCATTTT.

The rearrangement uses TRBV7-9 and TRBJ2-3, with D tentatively TRBD2 (6 bases). The length of the CDR3 is 14 residues. The germline CDR1 and CDR2 sequences are SEHNR and FQNEAQ (reference sequence). Trimming stripped 11 bases from V and 0 bases from J, with 15 bases between. CDR3 bases: TGTGCCCCAGCGGGTTCTTCTAGCACAGATACGCAGTATTTT. Translating gives CAPAGSSSTDTQYF.

The rearrangement joins TRBV29-1 to TRBJ1-1; the D gene is possibly TRBD1 (6 bases). The CDR3 is 14 residues long. Germline V gene data show CDR1 as SQVTM and CDR2 as ANQGSEA. V was clipped by 6 bases and J by 0 bases, with 14 bases between them. The CDR3 region has the DNA TGCAGCGTGCACAGGGTTCTGATGAACACTGAAGCTTTCTTT. This translates into CSVHRVLMNTEAFF.

In its sample, this clone was seen a few times. CDR3 nucleotides: TGTGCCAGCAGCCCGGGACAGGGCGGTAACGAGCAGTACTTC. Protein: CASSPGQGGNEQYF. V and J are TRBV7-2 and TRBJ2-7, with TRBD1 matching over 9 bases. Germline CDR1 reads SGHTA; CDR2 reads FQGNSA. The V segment lost 5 bases and the J segment 5 bases; nucleotides outside the gene matches: 7. The CDR3 is made up of 14 amino acids.

The chain uses TRBV15 and TRBJ1-3, with D possibly being TRBD1 (6 bases). This CDR3 is built from 15 residues. Trimming shortened V by 3 bases and J by 4 bases, and 13 bases separated the two germline ends. Germline loops: CDR1 LNHNV, CDR2 YYDKDF (reference sequence). The CDR3 bases are TGTGCCACCAGCAGCAGGGGCGCCCCCGGAAACACCATATATTTT. Amino acid sequence: CATSSRGAPGNTIYF.

This clone was counted between two and nine times. The rearrangement uses TRBV2 and TRBJ2-7; D gene ambiguous. V was cut by 4 bases and J by 7 bases, with 5 bases left in between. The CDR3 extends over 10 amino acids. Germline V CDR1 and CDR2: SNHLY, FYNNEI. CDR3 loop: CASSVREQYF. CDR3 sequence (DNA): TGTGCCAGCAGTGTCCGTGAGCAGTACTTC.

The chain is built from TRBV6-5 and TRBJ1-1; tentatively, D is TRBD1 (5 bases). The V gene lost 0 bases and the J gene lost 5 bases, with 16 bases spanning the gap. Germline V gene sequence: CDR1 MNHEY, CDR2 SVGAGI. The CDR3 extends over 16 amino acids. CDR3 loop: CASSYSFQGGGTEAFF. The CDR3 coding sequence is TGTGCCAGCAGTTACTCGTTCCAGGGCGGTGGAACTGAAGCTTTCTTT.

V and J are TRBV7-9 and TRBJ1-1, with TRBD1 as a possible D gene (6 bases). CDR1 is SEHNR, CDR2 FQNEAQ, per germline (reference sequence). V was trimmed by 3 bases and J by 8 bases, leaving 10 bases between them. This CDR3 contains 12 residues. The CDR3 DNA reads as TGTGCCAGCAGCTTGGTAAGGGGGGAAGCTTTCTTT. This gives the protein CASSLVRGEAFF.

V is TRBV5-1 and J is TRBJ1-1; D may be TRBD1 (5 bases). The CDR3 contains 15 residues. The germline V gene has CDR1 SGHRS and CDR2 YFSETQ. Trimming cost V 0 bases and J 4 bases, with 13 bases left between them. The CDR3 protein is CASSLDGIRGTEAFF. DNA for the CDR3: TGCGCCAGCAGCTTGGATGGGATAAGGGGCACTGAAGCTTTCTTT.